This T cell receptor beta chain was observed in a study of Ad26.COV2.S vaccination and SARS-CoV-2 variants. Treatment described: roughly 20 received Ad26.COV2.S at low or high dose, single or two shots; 5 received placebo; per-sample allocation not given. All samples were drawn on day 63, counting from the first vaccine or placebo injection. The CDR3 is 15 amino acids. Trimming took 5 bases from V and 4 from J; bases not matched to a gene: 8. The germline gives CDR1 SEHNR, CDR2 FQNEAQ (reference sequence). The protocol was immunoSEQ multiplex PCR, while the TCRdb copy is restricted to in-frame clones and leaves out a portion. The sample gives roughly 700,000 clones, more than 70% of which show up once; over 1.3% is in the top ten.

Here the sequenced sample was peripheral blood, taken in a trial of Ad26.COV2.S vaccine versus placebo. This chain joins TRBV7-9 and TRBJ2-5, with 9 bases that match TRBD2. This sequence originates from a person aged 18-65 years who received the Ad26.COV2.S COVID-19 vaccine or a placebo. The CDR3 is CASSRSGGFSETQYF. CDR3 coding DNA: TGTGCCAGCAGCCGCAGCGGGGGGTTTTCAGAGACCCAGTACTTC.